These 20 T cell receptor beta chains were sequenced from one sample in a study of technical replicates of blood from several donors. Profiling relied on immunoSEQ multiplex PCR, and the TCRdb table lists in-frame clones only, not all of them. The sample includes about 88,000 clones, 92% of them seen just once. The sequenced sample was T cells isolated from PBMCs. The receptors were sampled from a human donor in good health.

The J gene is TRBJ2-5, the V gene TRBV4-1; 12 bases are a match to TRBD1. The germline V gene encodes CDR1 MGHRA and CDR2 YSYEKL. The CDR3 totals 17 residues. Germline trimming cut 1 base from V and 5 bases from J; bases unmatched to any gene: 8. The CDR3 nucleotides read TGCGCCAGCAGCCAAGTTGCCGGGACAGGGGGCGAGGAGACCCAGTACTTC. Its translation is CASSQVAGTGGEETQYF.

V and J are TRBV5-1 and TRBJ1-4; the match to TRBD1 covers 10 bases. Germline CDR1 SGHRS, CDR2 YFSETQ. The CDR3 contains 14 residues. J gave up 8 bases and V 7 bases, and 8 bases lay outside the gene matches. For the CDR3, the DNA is TGCGCCAGCGAAGAGACAGGGGGCGGCGAAAAACTGTTTTTT. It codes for CASEETGGGEKLFF.

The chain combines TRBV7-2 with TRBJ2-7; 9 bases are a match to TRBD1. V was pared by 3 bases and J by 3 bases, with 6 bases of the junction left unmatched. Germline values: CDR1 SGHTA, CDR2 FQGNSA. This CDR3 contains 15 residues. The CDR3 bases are TGTGCCAGCAGCTTCGTTCGACAGGGGGTCTACGAGCAGTACTTC. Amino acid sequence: CASSFVRQGVYEQYF.

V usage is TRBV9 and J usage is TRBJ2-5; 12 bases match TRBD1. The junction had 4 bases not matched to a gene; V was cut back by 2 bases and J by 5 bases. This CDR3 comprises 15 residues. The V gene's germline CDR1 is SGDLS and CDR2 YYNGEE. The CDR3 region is CASSVGQGAFETQYF. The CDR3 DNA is TGTGCCAGCAGCGTGGGACAGGGGGCCTTCGAGACCCAGTACTTC.

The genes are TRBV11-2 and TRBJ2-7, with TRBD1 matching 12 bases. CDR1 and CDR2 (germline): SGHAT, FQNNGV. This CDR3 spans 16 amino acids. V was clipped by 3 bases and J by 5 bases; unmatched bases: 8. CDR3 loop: CASSLDGTGGFDEQYF. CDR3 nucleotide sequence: TGTGCCAGCAGCTTGGATGGGACAGGGGGCTTCGACGAGCAGTACTTC.

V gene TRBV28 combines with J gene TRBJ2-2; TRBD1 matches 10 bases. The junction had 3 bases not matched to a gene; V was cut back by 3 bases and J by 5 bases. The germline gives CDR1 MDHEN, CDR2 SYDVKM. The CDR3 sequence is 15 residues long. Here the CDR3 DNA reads TGTGCCAGCAGTTTCAGACAGGGGGCAACCGGGGAGCTGTTTTTT. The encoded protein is CASSFRQGATGELFF.

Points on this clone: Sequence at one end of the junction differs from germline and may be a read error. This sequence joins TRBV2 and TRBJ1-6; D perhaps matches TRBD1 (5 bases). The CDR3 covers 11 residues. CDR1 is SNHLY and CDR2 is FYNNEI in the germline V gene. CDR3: CASREEGPSCF. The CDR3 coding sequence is TGTGCCAGCAGGGAGGAGGGACCAAGCTGCTTT.

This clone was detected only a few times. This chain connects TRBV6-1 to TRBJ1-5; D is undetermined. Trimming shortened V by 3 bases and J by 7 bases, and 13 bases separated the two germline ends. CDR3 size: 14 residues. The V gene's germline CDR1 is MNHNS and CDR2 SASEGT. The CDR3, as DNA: TGTGCCAGCAGTGAGGTGTCAGAAACCCAGCCCCAGCATTTT. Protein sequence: CASSEVSETQPQHF.

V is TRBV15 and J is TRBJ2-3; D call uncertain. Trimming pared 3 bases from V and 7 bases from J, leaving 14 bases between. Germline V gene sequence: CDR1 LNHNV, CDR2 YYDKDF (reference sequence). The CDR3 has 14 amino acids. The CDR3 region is CATSSGSNAHTQYF. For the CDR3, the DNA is TGTGCCACCAGCAGCGGGTCCAATGCACATACGCAGTATTTT.

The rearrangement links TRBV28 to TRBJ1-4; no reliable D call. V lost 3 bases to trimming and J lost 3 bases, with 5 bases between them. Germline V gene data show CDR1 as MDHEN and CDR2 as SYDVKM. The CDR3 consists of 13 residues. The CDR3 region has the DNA TGTGCCAGCAGTTTTCGGGCTAATGAAAAACTGTTTTTT. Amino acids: CASSFRANEKLFF.

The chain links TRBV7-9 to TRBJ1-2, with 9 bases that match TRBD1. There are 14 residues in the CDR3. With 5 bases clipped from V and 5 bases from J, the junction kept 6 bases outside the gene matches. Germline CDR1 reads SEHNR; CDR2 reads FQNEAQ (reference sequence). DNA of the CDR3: TGTGCCAGCAGCGATACCGGGACAGGGTATGGCTACACCTTC. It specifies CASSDTGTGYGYTF.

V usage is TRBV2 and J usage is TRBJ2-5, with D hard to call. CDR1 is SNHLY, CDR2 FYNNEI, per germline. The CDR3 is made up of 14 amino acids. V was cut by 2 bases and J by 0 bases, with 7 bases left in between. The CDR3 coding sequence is TGTGCCAGCAGTGAATCAGCGTACCAAGAGACCCAGTACTTC. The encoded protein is CASSESAYQETQYF.

The CDR3 bases are TGTGCCAGCAGTGCCCGGGACAGGGAAAAACTGTTTTTT. Amino acids: CASSARDREKLFF. The chain links TRBV6-1 to TRBJ1-4, with TRBD1 matching over 8 bases. Germline CDR1 is MNHNS and CDR2 is SASEGT. The CDR3 is made up of 13 amino acids. Germline trimming cut 4 bases from V and 8 bases from J; bases unmatched to any gene: 3.

The CDR3 DNA sequence: TGTGCCAGCAGCTTCAGTACAGGCACCTACGAGCAGTACTTC. This gives the protein CASSFSTGTYEQYF. The chain couples TRBV7-9 to TRBJ2-7; tentative D call: TRBD1 (5 bases). Trimming pared 3 bases from V and 2 bases from J, leaving 11 bases between. CDR1 and CDR2 from the germline V gene are SEHNR and FQNEAQ (reference sequence). This CDR3 is 14 amino acids long. Full variable domain (remainder filled in from reference TRBV7-9 and TRBJ2-7): DTGVSQNPRHKITKRGQNVTFRCDPISEHNRLYWYRQTLGQGPEFLTYFQNEAQLEKSRLLSDRFSAERPKGSFSTLEIQRTEQGDSAMYLCASSFSTGTYEQYFGPGTRLTVT.

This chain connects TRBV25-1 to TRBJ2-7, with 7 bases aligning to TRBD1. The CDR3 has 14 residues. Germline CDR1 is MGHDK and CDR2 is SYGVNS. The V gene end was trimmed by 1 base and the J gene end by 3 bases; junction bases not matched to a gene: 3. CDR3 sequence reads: CASSELQGNYEQYF. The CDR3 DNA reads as TGTGCCAGCAGTGAATTACAGGGGAACTACGAGCAGTACTTC.

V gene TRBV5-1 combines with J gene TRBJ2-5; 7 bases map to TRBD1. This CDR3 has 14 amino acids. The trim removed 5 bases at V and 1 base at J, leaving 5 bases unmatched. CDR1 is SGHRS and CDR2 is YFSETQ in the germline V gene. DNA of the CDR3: TGCGCCAGCAGTAGGGGACAGACCCAAGAGACCCAGTACTTC. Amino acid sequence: CASSRGQTQETQYF.

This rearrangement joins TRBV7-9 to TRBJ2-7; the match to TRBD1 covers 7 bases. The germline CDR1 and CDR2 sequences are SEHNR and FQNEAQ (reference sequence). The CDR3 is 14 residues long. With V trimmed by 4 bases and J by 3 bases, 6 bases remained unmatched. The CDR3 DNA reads TGTGCCAGCAGCTCGGGACAGCTCCACTACGAGCAGTACTTC. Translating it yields CASSSGQLHYEQYF.

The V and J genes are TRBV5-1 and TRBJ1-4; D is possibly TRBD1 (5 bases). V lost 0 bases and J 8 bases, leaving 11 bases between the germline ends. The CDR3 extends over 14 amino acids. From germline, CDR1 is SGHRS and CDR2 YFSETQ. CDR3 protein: CASSLGRAREKLFF. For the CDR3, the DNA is TGCGCCAGCAGCTTGGGCAGGGCCCGGGAAAAACTGTTTTTT.

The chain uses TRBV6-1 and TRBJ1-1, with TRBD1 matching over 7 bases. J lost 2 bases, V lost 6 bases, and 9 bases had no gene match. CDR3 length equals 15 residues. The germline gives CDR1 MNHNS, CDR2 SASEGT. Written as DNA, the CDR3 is TGTGCCAGCAGACCATTGACAGGGATCAACACTGAAGCTTTCTTT. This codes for CASRPLTGINTEAFF.

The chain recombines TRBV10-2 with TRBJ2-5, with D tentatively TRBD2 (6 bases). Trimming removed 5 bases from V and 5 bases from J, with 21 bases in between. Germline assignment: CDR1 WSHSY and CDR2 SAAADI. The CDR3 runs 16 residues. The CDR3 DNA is TGCGCCAGCAGTCCCACCGACGCGGGGTCCGGGGAGACCCAGTACTTC. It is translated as CASSPTDAGSGETQYF.